This paragraph covers one T cell receptor (beta chain) sequence. Its cognate antigen is unknown. This sample stems from a study of cytomegalovirus exposure and HLA in healthy donors. Background on the study: An early release of data contained roughly 86 million unique TCRs, which came from HLA-typed donors. Study-wide findings and caveats: A later analysis linked fewer than 20,000 TCR beta sequences to HLA alleles at 0.05 false discovery rate. Previous analysis showed most TCR beta V segments were productive about 87% or about 30% of the time.

Primers included in the PCR were 60 Vbeta and 13 Jbeta primers. Some clones are missing from TCRdb's copy, which holds only in-frame ones; the method was immunoSEQ multiplex PCR. The sample has 120,000 to 150,000 clones, roughly three quarters seen once. Trimming at V came to 4 bases and at J to 1 base, leaving 12 bases not matched to a gene. Germline CDR1 is SEHNR and CDR2 is FQNEAQ (reference sequence). CDR3 length: 18 residues. V is TRBV7-9 and J is TRBJ2-5, with 10 bases matching TRBD2. Source material: PBMCs. The receptor's source is a man younger than 35 in good health and CMV-seronegative. The CDR3 here is CASSYLKRLAGGQETQYF. The CDR3 DNA reads as TGTGCCAGCAGCTATCTTAAAAGACTAGCGGGTGGCCAAGAGACCCAGTACTTC.